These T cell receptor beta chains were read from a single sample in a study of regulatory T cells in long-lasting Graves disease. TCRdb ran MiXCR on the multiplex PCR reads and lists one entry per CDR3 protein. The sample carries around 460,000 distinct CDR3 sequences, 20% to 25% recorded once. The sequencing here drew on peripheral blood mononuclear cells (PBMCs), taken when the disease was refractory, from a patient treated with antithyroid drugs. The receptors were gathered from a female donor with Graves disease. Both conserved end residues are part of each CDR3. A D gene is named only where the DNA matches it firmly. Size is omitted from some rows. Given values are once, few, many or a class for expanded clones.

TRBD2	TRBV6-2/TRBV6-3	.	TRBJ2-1	TGTGCCAGCAGTTACTCGAGCGGGGGATACAATGAGCAGTTCTTC	CASSYSSGGYNEQFF
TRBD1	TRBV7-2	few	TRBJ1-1	TGTGCCAGCAGCACTACCTCACAGGGGGACACTGAAGCTTTCTTT	CASSTTSQGDTEAFF
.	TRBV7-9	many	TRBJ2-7	TGTGCCAGCAGCTTAGCGGGACCGACCTACGAGCAGTACTTC	CASSLAGPTYEQYF
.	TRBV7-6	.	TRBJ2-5	TGTGCCAGCAGCACATACCGGGATCGAACGGTGACCCAGTACTTC	CASSTYRDRTVTQYF
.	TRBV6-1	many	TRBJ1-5	TGTGCCAGCAGGGAGACACTCTATAGCAATCAGCCCCAGCATTTT	CASRETLYSNQPQHF
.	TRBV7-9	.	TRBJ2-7	TGTGTCAGCAGCTTTCCCCTCGCTTGGGAGCAGTACTTC	CVSSFPLAWEQYF
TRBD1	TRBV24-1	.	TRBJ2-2	TGTGCCACCTCCGGGACAGTCGAGGCCGGGGAGCTGTTTTTT	CATSGTVEAGELFF
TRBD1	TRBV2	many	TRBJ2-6	TGTGCCGGAGGAACAGGGGTAGGGGCCAACGTCCTGACTTTC	CAGGTGVGANVLTF
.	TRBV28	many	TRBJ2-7	TGTGCCAGCCGTGACCAGACCTACGAGCAGTACTTC	CASRDQTYEQYF
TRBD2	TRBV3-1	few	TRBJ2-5	TGTGCCAGCTCCCCCTCGGGAGGTCCCCAGGGAGGTTGGGAGACCCAGTACTTC	CASSPSGGPQGGWETQYF
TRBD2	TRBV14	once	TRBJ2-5	TGTGCCAGCAACCAAGTAGGAGCGGGAGCCTCCGGGACCCAGTACTTC	CASNQVGAGASGTQYF
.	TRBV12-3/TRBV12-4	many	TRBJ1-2	TGTGCCAGCAGTTCCGGCAGCCTTTCTGGCTACACCTTC	CASSSGSLSGYTF
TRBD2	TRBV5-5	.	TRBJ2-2	TGTGCCAGCAGCTTGGTTAGCGGGGGGGCGAACACCGGGGAGCTGTTTTTT	CASSLVSGGANTGELFF
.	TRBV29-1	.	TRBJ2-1	TGCAGCGTTGTAGGGTTGGGACGGAGGGCGGATGAGCAGTTCTTC	CSVVGLGRRADEQFF
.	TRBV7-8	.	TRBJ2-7	TGTGCCAGCAGCTTAGCGCTAGCGTTCTACGAGCAGTACTTC	CASSLALAFYEQYF
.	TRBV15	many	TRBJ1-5	TGTGCCACCAGCAACGGTGAATATAGCAATCAGCCCCAGCATTTT	CATSNGEYSNQPQHF
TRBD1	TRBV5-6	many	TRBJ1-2	TGTGCCAGCAGCCTTTGGGGAGACAGGGAGGCCTTCTATGGCTACACCTTC	CASSLWGDREAFYGYTF
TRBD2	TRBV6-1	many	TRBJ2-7	TGTGCCAGCGCATTAGCGGGGGGCCACGAGCAGTACTTC	CASALAGGHEQYF
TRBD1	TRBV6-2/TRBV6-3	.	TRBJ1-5	TGTGCCAGCAGACAGGGGCAAGCCCAGCATTTT	CASRQGQAQHF
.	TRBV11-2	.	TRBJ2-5	TGTGTCAGCAGCTTAGGCGGGGAGACCCAGTACTTC	CVSSLGGETQYF
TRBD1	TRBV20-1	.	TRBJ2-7	TGCGGGGGAATCGGGACAGGGTCCTACGAGCAGTACTTC	CGGIGTGSYEQYF
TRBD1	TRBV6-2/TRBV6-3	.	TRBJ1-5	TGTGCCAGCAGTTATGACAGGGGCCTAAATCAGCCCCAGCATTTT	CASSYDRGLNQPQHF